These 5 T cell receptor beta chains were all obtained from the same sample, sequenced in a study of T-cell reconstitution after alpha-beta-depleted transplantation in children. Unique molecular identifiers tagged the TCRbeta library. TCRdb redid the calling of the PCR reads with MiXCR, one entry per CDR3 protein. The table lists roughly 500,000 distinct CDR3 sequences, 30% to 35% of them singletons. Specimen: PBMCs from the stem cell graft donor, collected from the stem cell graft. The receptors were gathered from a human donor who donated a stem cell graft to a child with aplastic anemia.

In DNA form, the CDR3 reads TGCGCCAGCAGCTTGGTTTCTAGCGGGAGGGCCGAAGATACGCAGTATTTT. Amino acid sequence: CASSLVSSGRAEDTQYF. This chain uses TRBV5-1 with TRBJ2-3; 12 bases align to TRBD2. CDR1 and CDR2 from the germline V gene are SGHRS and YFSETQ. The ends lost 0 bases at V and 5 bases at J; junction bases unmatched: 7. The CDR3 is made up of 17 amino acids.

The chain has TRBV4-3 and TRBJ2-1, with D hard to call. Trimming removed 2 bases at V and 0 bases at J, with 11 bases between. CDR3 size: 16 residues. CDR1 is LGHNA and CDR2 is YSLEER in the germline V gene. The CDR3 sequence: CASSQSLVSSYNEQFF. CDR3 nucleotide sequence: TGCGCCAGCAGCCAATCACTGGTCAGCTCCTACAATGAGCAGTTCTTC.

The V call is TRBV7-2, the J call TRBJ2-1; 10 bases are a match to TRBD2. J lost 9 bases, V lost 7 bases, and 15 bases had no gene match. The germline CDR1 and CDR2 sequences are SGHTA and FQGNSA. CDR3 length: 16 residues. The CDR3: CASTKGLAGAEGEQFF. The CDR3 DNA reads as TGTGCCAGCACCAAGGGCCTAGCGGGAGCTGAGGGTGAGCAGTTCTTC. The full variable domain, completed using reference TRBV7-2 and TRBJ2-1, is GAGVSQSPSNKVTEKGKDVELRCDPISGHTALYWYRQSLGQGLEFLIYFQGNSAPDKSGLPSDRFSAERTGGSVSTLTIQRTQQEDSAVYLCASTKGLAGAEGEQFFGPGTRLTVL.

This clonotype has a handful of counts. This sequence joins TRBV5-1 and TRBJ1-1; no definite D call. Trimming removed 2 bases at V and 1 base at J, with 15 bases between. The CDR3 loop spans 16 amino acids. Germline V gene lookup returns CDR1 SGHRS and CDR2 YFSETQ. The CDR3 spells CASSFGGQRPNTEAFF. CDR3 nucleotide sequence: TGCGCCAGCAGCTTCGGCGGTCAAAGGCCGAACACTGAAGCTTTCTTT.

This clonotype was found a few times. The rearrangement joins TRBV20-1 to TRBJ2-1, with unresolved D. Germline assignment: CDR1 DFQATT and CDR2 SNEGSKA (reference sequence). V was cut by 2 bases and J by 6 bases, with 11 bases left in between. This CDR3 has 13 residues. The CDR3 loop reads CSARRHLGNEQFF. DNA of the CDR3: TGCAGTGCTAGACGCCACCTAGGCAATGAGCAGTTCTTC.